These 32 T cell receptor beta chains were sequenced from one sample in a study of blood T cell repertoires in COVID-19. Using immunoSEQ multiplex PCR, the repertoire was profiled, and TCRdb retains in-frame clones only, with some absent. This sample has 150,000 to 200,000 clones, with roughly 83% found just once. The source material was PBMCs or T cells enriched from blood (not recorded which). These receptors were obtained from an older woman who had recovered from COVID-19.

This clone showed up just once. V and J are TRBV15 and TRBJ1-5; D unresolved. Germline V CDR1 and CDR2: LNHNV, YYDKDF (reference sequence). The CDR3 is 14 amino acids. V was cut by 1 base and J by 4 bases, with 8 bases left in between. The CDR3 region has the DNA TGTGCCACCAGCAGAGCACAGCGGAATCAGCCCCAGCATTTT. Residues: CATSRAQRNQPQHF.

The genes are TRBV6-5 and TRBJ2-3; no firm D call. Germline V gene sequence: CDR1 MNHEY, CDR2 SVGAGI. The CDR3 loop spans 15 amino acids. The ends were cut back, 0 bases at V and 2 bases at J, with 9 bases in the middle. CDR3 nucleotides: TGTGCCAGCAGTTACTCCAGTCCGAACACAGATACGCAGTATTTT. It translates to CASSYSSPNTDTQYF.

The CDR3 nucleotides are TGTGCCTGGACCGTAGCGGGGGCGTACAATGAGCAGTTCTTC. Translation gives CAWTVAGAYNEQFF. V gene TRBV30 combines with J gene TRBJ2-1; the match to TRBD2 covers 9 bases. The CDR3 runs to 14 residues. In germline, CDR1 is GTSNPN, CDR2 SVGIG (reference sequence). Unmatched junction bases numbered 5, after V lost 4 bases and J lost 4 bases.

This chain joins TRBV5-4 and TRBJ2-1, with 13 nucleotides matching TRBD2. Looked up from germline, CDR1 is SGHNT and CDR2 is YYREEE (reference sequence). The CDR3 is made up of 15 amino acids. Trimming removed 3 bases from V and 5 bases from J; junction bases left unmatched: 2. The CDR3 DNA is TGTGCCAGCAGCTGGGGGACTAGCGGGAACAATGAGCAGTTCTTC. This gives the protein CASSWGTSGNNEQFF.

The V gene is TRBV6-1, the J gene TRBJ2-1; D uncertain. Trimming cost V 1 base and J 10 bases, with 14 bases left between them. The CDR3 sequence is 14 residues long. Germline V gene lookup returns CDR1 MNHNS and CDR2 SASEGT. CDR3 DNA sequence: TGTGCCAGCAGTGAAGGTCCCCGGTTCAAGGAGCAGTTCTTC. Protein: CASSEGPRFKEQFF.

CDR3 sequence reads: CASSRKRGDRGKKFGYGYTF. CDR3 DNA sequence: TGTGCCAGCTCTCGCAAGCGCGGGGACAGGGGAAAGAAGTTCGGATATGGCTACACCTTC. The chain links TRBV18 to TRBJ1-2; TRBD1 matches 10 bases. V trimming: 6 bases; J trimming: 5 bases; junction bases outside the gene matches: 24. This CDR3 is 20 amino acids long. Germline V gene data show CDR1 as KGHSH and CDR2 as LQKENI.

To note about this clone: An end of the junction differs from the germline gene, which may be a read error. The chain couples TRBV7-2 to TRBJ1-4; D is possibly TRBD1 (6 bases). There are 15 residues in the CDR3. Per germline, CDR1 SGHTA and CDR2 FQGNSA. CDR3 DNA: TGTGCCAGCAGCACCGGACAGCGCTCTAATAAAAAACTGTTTTTT. It specifies CASSTGQRSNKKLFF.

There are a few counts of this clone. The rearrangement joins TRBV6-5 to TRBJ2-3; D is ambiguous. V gave up 6 bases and J gave up 0 bases, with 10 bases separating them. Germline V CDR1 and CDR2: MNHEY, SVGAGI. The CDR3 has 14 residues. The CDR3 spells CASRYRVSTDTQYF. CDR3 coding DNA: TGTGCCAGCAGATATCGTGTTAGCACAGATACGCAGTATTTT.

The rearrangement uses TRBV7-9 and TRBJ2-1; D is perhaps TRBD2 (5 bases). The CDR3 spans 16 residues. Germline V gene data show CDR1 as SEHNR and CDR2 as FQNEAQ (reference sequence). V was cut by 0 bases and J by 7 bases, with 16 bases left in between. Here the CDR3 DNA reads TGTGCCAGCAGCTTAGCGAGTGGGAGCCGTGGGAATGAGCAGTTCTTC. Amino acids: CASSLASGSRGNEQFF.

J is TRBJ1-5 and V is TRBV29-1; 7 bases are a match to TRBD1. The V gene's germline CDR1 is SQVTM and CDR2 ANQGSEA. With V trimmed by 1 base and J by 7 bases, 7 bases remained unmatched. This CDR3 is 14 amino acids long. In DNA form, the CDR3 reads TGCAGCGTTGAAGGGGAGGAGGGGGCACAGCCCCAGCATTTT. Encoded protein: CSVEGEEGAQPQHF.

Details on this clone: The sample carries other DNA sequences with the same CDR3. V is TRBV3-1 (or the pseudogene TRBV3-2) and J is TRBJ1-3, with D uncertain. CDR1 is LGHDT, CDR2 YNNKEL, per germline (reference sequence). This CDR3 is built from 15 residues. The germline V and J ends were trimmed by 0 bases and 0 bases, with 6 bases remaining between them. The CDR3 DNA is TGTGCCAGCAGCCAAGAAATCCGCTCTGGAAACACCATATATTTT. Amino acid sequence: CASSQEIRSGNTIYF.

The rearrangement links TRBV2 to TRBJ2-2; possible D gene TRBD2, 6 bases. V shed 4 bases and J shed 6 bases, with 15 bases lying between them. The CDR3 extends over 15 amino acids. The V gene's germline CDR1 is SNHLY and CDR2 FYNNEI. CDR3 region: CASSGGGRRSGELFF. The CDR3 DNA sequence: TGTGCCAGCAGTGGGGGAGGCAGGAGGTCCGGGGAGCTGTTTTTT.

A note on this clone: Other DNA sequences in the sample encode the same CDR3. The genes are TRBV18 and TRBJ2-7; D perhaps matches TRBD2 (5 bases). Trimming removed 0 bases from V and 0 bases from J, with 9 bases in between. The CDR3 runs 15 residues. Germline CDR1 and CDR2: KGHSH and LQKENI. The CDR3 reads CASSPPSGSSYEQYF. The CDR3 DNA is TGTGCCAGCTCACCACCGTCGGGGAGCTCCTACGAGCAGTACTTC.

The V and J genes are TRBV12-3 or TRBV12-4 and TRBJ2-5; 8 nucleotides match TRBD2. The CDR3 consists of 12 residues. V was pared by 5 bases and J by 5 bases, with 1 base of the junction left unmatched. CDR3 amino acids: CASSPGGETQYF. In nucleotides, the CDR3 is TGTGCCAGCAGTCCGGGGGGGGAGACCCAGTACTTC.

J is TRBJ1-2 and V is TRBV18, with D perhaps TRBD1 (6 bases). Germline loops: CDR1 KGHSH, CDR2 LQKENI. Trimming took off 2 bases at V and 6 bases at J, with 10 bases between the two ends. The CDR3 runs to 13 residues. The CDR3 here is CASSPGGVNGYTF. The CDR3, as DNA: TGTGCCAGCTCACCAGGGGGCGTCAATGGCTACACCTTC.

The chain combines TRBV7-2 with TRBJ2-1, with D possibly TRBD2 on 6 matching bases. The CDR3 loop spans 16 amino acids. V was shortened by 5 bases and J by 6 bases, with 20 bases between the two germline ends. Per germline, CDR1 SGHTA and CDR2 FQGNSA. CDR3 DNA sequence: TGTGCCAGCAGCCCCTTTGCGGGGACCCTGAGCAATGAGCAGTTCTTC. Encoded protein: CASSPFAGTLSNEQFF.

The gene calls are TRBV2 and TRBJ1-4; 8 bases fit TRBD1. The length of the CDR3 is 14 residues. Germline V lookup: CDR1 SNHLY, CDR2 FYNNEI. J was trimmed by 5 bases and V by 6 bases; bases with no gene match: 5. The CDR3 region is CASRDRTGNEKLFF. CDR3 in DNA: TGTGCCAGCAGAGACCGGACAGGGAATGAAAAACTGTTTTTT.

The V call is TRBV2, the J call TRBJ1-1; 11 bases are a match to TRBD1. The CDR3 length is 17 residues. Germline-derived CDR1 and CDR2 are SNHLY and FYNNEI. The junction had 14 bases not matched to a gene; V was cut back by 9 bases and J by 2 bases. CDR3 sequence: CARSSGLDRGLNTEAFF. The CDR3, as DNA: TGTGCCAGGTCGTCGGGATTGGACAGGGGGCTAAACACTGAAGCTTTCTTT.

The chain combines TRBV30 with TRBJ1-2; D is possibly TRBD1 (5 bases). V was clipped by 3 bases and J by 7 bases, with 15 bases between them. The CDR3 is made up of 13 amino acids. CDR1 and CDR2 from the germline V gene are GTSNPN and SVGIG (reference sequence). The CDR3: CAWRPQGIGGYTF. The CDR3 DNA follows: TGTGCCTGGAGACCTCAGGGAATAGGTGGCTACACCTTC.

V is TRBV3-1 (or the pseudogene TRBV3-2) and J is TRBJ2-2; 10 bases agree with TRBD2. This CDR3 has 14 residues. V lost 4 bases to trimming and J lost 15 bases; unmatched junction nucleotides: 11. Germline CDR1 reads LGHDT; CDR2 reads YNNKEL (reference sequence). This CDR3 reads CASSPQRGGLQLFF. CDR3 coding DNA: TGTGCCAGCAGCCCGCAGCGGGGGGGCCTTCAGTTGTTTTTT.

CDR3 nucleotide sequence: TGTGCCAGCAGCACTCCCATAACCCTTGACTATGGCTACACCTTC. This codes for CASSTPITLDYGYTF. The chain uses TRBV28 and TRBJ1-2; D uncertain. The CDR3 length is 15 residues. V was pared by 6 bases and J by 3 bases, with 17 bases between. The germline V gene has CDR1 MDHEN and CDR2 SYDVKM.

This chain joins TRBV10-3 and TRBJ2-5, with unresolved D. The V gene's germline CDR1 is ENHRY and CDR2 SYGVKD. This CDR3 is 13 amino acids long. Trimming shortened V by 9 bases and J by 2 bases, and 13 bases separated the two germline ends. Here the CDR3 reads CAIARARQETQYF. Written as DNA, the CDR3 is TGTGCCATAGCCCGAGCCCGACAAGAGACCCAGTACTTC.

V is TRBV7-2 and J is TRBJ1-4, with 7 bases aligning to TRBD1. Germline trimming cut 1 base from V and 7 bases from J; bases unmatched to any gene: 9. CDR1 is SGHTA, CDR2 FQGNSA, per germline. The CDR3 runs to 16 residues. CDR3 in DNA: TGTGCCAGCAGCTTAGGTGGACAGGCGGGGGGTGAAAAACTGTTTTTT. It yields the protein CASSLGGQAGGEKLFF.

The V gene is TRBV7-2, the J gene TRBJ1-2; a weak D match, TRBD1 (6 bases). Germline loops: CDR1 SGHTA, CDR2 FQGNSA. The CDR3 consists of 17 residues. Trimming took off 1 base at V and 5 bases at J, with 20 bases between the two ends. The CDR3 DNA sequence: TGTGCCAGCAGCTTAGGGGAGACTACGACAGGAGAATATGGCTACACCTTC. Amino acid sequence: CASSLGETTTGEYGYTF.

The chain joins TRBV11-2 to TRBJ2-4; TRBD2 agrees at 7 bases. The germline V gene encodes CDR1 SGHAT and CDR2 FQNNGV. Trimming removed 1 base from V and 5 bases from J; junction bases left unmatched: 5. There are 15 residues in the CDR3. The DNA of the CDR3 is TGTGCCAGCAGCTTAGTTGCGGGAGTTCAAAACATTCAGTACTTC. Translation: CASSLVAGVQNIQYF.

The J gene is TRBJ1-2, the V gene TRBV13; D gene ambiguous. The CDR3 contains 19 residues. Trimming pared 3 bases from V and 4 bases from J, leaving 27 bases between. Germline V gene lookup returns CDR1 PRHDT and CDR2 FYEKMQ (reference sequence). In DNA, the CDR3 is TGTGCCAGCAGCTTTTTCCCCCCGGGAGCCCCGACAAATTTCTATGGCTACACCTTC. Its translation: CASSFFPPGAPTNFYGYTF.

The rearrangement joins TRBV28 to TRBJ1-3, with a weak D call TRBD1 (6 bases). CDR1 and CDR2 (germline): MDHEN, SYDVKM. The CDR3 runs 15 residues. Trimming shortened V by 5 bases and J by 0 bases, and 11 bases separated the two germline ends. As DNA, the CDR3 is TGTGCCAGCAGTACAGGGTCCCTCTCTGGAAACACCATATATTTT. Translation: CASSTGSLSGNTIYF.

This clone was picked up many times. The V call is TRBV4-1, the J call TRBJ2-3; 8 nucleotides line up with TRBD2. This CDR3 has 15 residues. Per germline, CDR1 MGHRA and CDR2 YSYEKL. The J segment lost 4 bases and the V segment lost 0 bases, leaving 3 bases of the junction unmatched. CDR3 sequence (DNA): TGCGCCAGCAGCCAAGATCCCGGGGGGGCAGATACGCAGTATTTT. Translated: CASSQDPGGADTQYF.

The gene calls are TRBV12-3 or TRBV12-4 and TRBJ1-2, with TRBD1 as a possible D gene (5 bases). The V and J ends lost 6 bases and 3 bases respectively, with 11 bases between them. The CDR3 covers 13 residues. In nucleotides, the CDR3 is TGTGCCAGCAGAGCCACAGGAGACTATGGCTACACCTTC. Translated, it gives CASRATGDYGYTF.

The chain joins TRBV9 to TRBJ1-1; D is perhaps TRBD1 (5 bases). CDR3 length: 18 residues. V lost 0 bases, J lost 5 bases, and 23 bases lay in between. Germline CDR1 is SGDLS and CDR2 is YYNGEE. CDR3 sequence reads: CASSVGRDLSSAATEAFF. The CDR3 region has the DNA TGTGCCAGCAGCGTAGGGCGGGACCTATCCTCAGCGGCTACTGAAGCTTTCTTT.

This chain joins TRBV10-2 and TRBJ1-6; tentatively, D is TRBD1 (5 bases). The V and J ends lost 4 bases and 7 bases respectively, with 11 bases between them. The germline gives CDR1 WSHSY, CDR2 SAAADI. The CDR3 is 14 amino acids. CDR3 sequence (DNA): TGCGCCAGCAGTGCCTCTGGGGGGAATTCACCCCTCCACTTT. Its protein product is CASSASGGNSPLHF.

The V call is TRBV11-1, the J call TRBJ2-7, with unresolved D. Germline V gene sequence: CDR1 SGHAT, CDR2 FQDESV (reference sequence). V was trimmed by 5 bases and J by 1 base, leaving 15 bases between them. This CDR3 has 15 residues. This chain's CDR3 is CASSADWQPSYEQYF. The CDR3, as DNA: TGTGCCAGCAGCGCAGACTGGCAGCCTTCCTACGAGCAGTACTTC.